These 11 T cell receptor beta chains were sequenced from one sample in a study of vaccination effects on CD4 cells after COVID-19. Sequencing followed a ViraFEST assay step that expanded antigen-specific CD4+ T cells with viral peptide pools. Following an approximately ten-day culture, CD4+ T cells were purified. The person was diagnosed with PCR-confirmed SARS-CoV-2 infection between March and December 2020. Sequencing used immunoSEQ multiplex PCR; TCRdb keeps in-frame clones, though not all of them. This sample carries fewer than 35,000 clones, 55% to 75% of them seen once, and the ten largest clones take approximately 30%. These receptors are not linked to any known antigen. The sample in question was CD4+ T cells from PBMCs cultured with a peptide pool, obtained before COVID-19 vaccination. These receptors all stem from a human donor who had a prior SARS-CoV-2 infection.

This clone was counted only a few times. This rearrangement joins TRBV7-2 to TRBJ2-7; D not resolved. The length of the CDR3 is 15 residues. The V end was cut by 6 bases, the J end by 0 bases, with 15 bases between. Germline CDR1 is SGHTA and CDR2 is FQGNSA. The CDR3 is CASSSIQTDSYEQYF. The CDR3 DNA reads as TGTGCCAGCAGTTCAATACAGACCGACTCCTACGAGCAGTACTTC.

This clone was recorded a few times. This chain uses TRBV7-9 with TRBJ2-5; 10 bases line up with TRBD2. The CDR3 loop spans 15 amino acids. Germline CDR1 reads SEHNR; CDR2 reads FQNEAQ (reference sequence). V was clipped by 6 bases and J by 4 bases; unmatched bases: 8. In DNA form, the CDR3 reads TGTGCCAGCAGTAATGGAGCGGGGGGGAGAGAGACCCAGTACTTC. This sequence encodes CASSNGAGGRETQYF.

J is TRBJ2-2 and V is TRBV5-1, with D possibly TRBD1 on 7 matching bases. The CDR3 covers 15 residues. CDR1 and CDR2 from the germline V gene are SGHRS and YFSETQ. Trimming took off 4 bases at V and 7 bases at J, with 17 bases between the two ends. CDR3 coding DNA: TGCGCCAGCAGCCAACTTACAGGGGAGGTCGGGGAGCTGTTTTTT. Encoded protein: CASSQLTGEVGELFF. Using reference TRBV5-1 and TRBJ2-2 for the parts outside the CDR3, the full variable domain is KAGVTQTPRYLIKTRGQQVTLSCSPISGHRSVSWYQQTPGQGLQFLFEYFSETQRNKGNFPGRFSGRQFSNSRSEMNVSTLELGDSALYLCASSQLTGEVGELFFGEGSRLTVL.

In its sample, this clone was seen a few times. The V and J genes are TRBV19 and TRBJ2-3; 7 bases align to TRBD1. After removal of 4 bases from V and 10 bases from J, the junction contained 5 bases not matched to a gene. CDR1 is LNHDA, CDR2 SQIVND, per germline (reference sequence). The CDR3 totals 12 residues. The CDR3 spells CASSTRQGAQYF. The CDR3 coding sequence is TGTGCCAGTAGTACCCGACAGGGAGCGCAGTATTTT.

This clone was counted once. The chain links TRBV5-1 to TRBJ2-5; D is unresolved. V lost 0 bases, J lost 4 bases, and 10 bases lay in between. Germline values: CDR1 SGHRS, CDR2 YFSETQ. The CDR3 has 14 residues. The CDR3 DNA sequence: TGCGCCAGCAGCTTGGGCGGTATTTCAGAGACCCAGTACTTC. This sequence encodes CASSLGGISETQYF.

The chain carries TRBV7-2 and TRBJ1-2; 9 bases fit TRBD1. This CDR3 is built from 14 residues. The V gene's germline CDR1 is SGHTA and CDR2 FQGNSA. Trimming took 4 bases from V and 5 from J; bases not matched to a gene: 5. This CDR3 reads CASSSPGQGYGYTF. The DNA of the CDR3 is TGTGCCAGCAGCTCCCCGGGACAGGGATATGGCTACACCTTC.

This chain joins TRBV30 and TRBJ1-3; unclear D gene. Germline values: CDR1 GTSNPN, CDR2 SVGIG (reference sequence). The CDR3 runs 16 residues. V was shortened by 2 bases and J by 2 bases, with 16 bases between the two germline ends. The CDR3 DNA sequence: TGTGCCTGGAGTAATTTTAGGGTTAAAACTGGAAACACCATATATTTT. Protein sequence: CAWSNFRVKTGNTIYF.

The V and J genes are TRBV19 and TRBJ1-5, with 8 positions matching TRBD1. The CDR3 consists of 17 residues. Per germline, CDR1 LNHDA and CDR2 SQIVND (reference sequence). Trimming took 0 bases from V and 6 from J; bases not matched to a gene: 10. This CDR3 is CASSIDLITGGVQPQHF. DNA for the CDR3: TGTGCCAGTAGTATAGACCTAATCACAGGGGGAGTTCAGCCCCAGCATTTT.

Comment on this clone: At one end, the junction sequence differs from germline, possibly due to a read error. The chain carries TRBV7-7 and TRBJ2-5; 8 bases fit TRBD2. Germline CDR1 and CDR2: SSHAT and FNYEAQ (reference sequence). The CDR3 length is 14 residues. The CDR3 protein is CASSLAGFEETQYF. CDR3 sequence (DNA): TGTGCTAGCAGCTTAGCGGGATTCGAAGAGACCCAGTACTTC.

V usage is TRBV15 and J usage is TRBJ2-5; possible D gene TRBD1, 5 bases. The CDR3 has 11 amino acids. The V end lost 10 bases, the J end lost 5 bases, and 11 bases lay between the germline ends. The germline gives CDR1 LNHNV, CDR2 YYDKDF (reference sequence). The CDR3, as DNA: TGTGCCAGTCAGGGTGGGGAGACCCAGTACTTC. This sequence encodes CASQGGETQYF.

This clone has only a few counts. The chain joins TRBV19 to TRBJ1-5; D call uncertain. Germline-derived CDR1 and CDR2 are LNHDA and SQIVND (reference sequence). V was shortened by 5 bases and J by 0 bases, with 23 bases between the two germline ends. The CDR3 runs 19 residues. The CDR3 sequence is CASSGIGSYRQYSNQPQHF. DNA of the CDR3: TGTGCCAGTAGTGGAATAGGGAGCTATCGTCAATATAGCAATCAGCCCCAGCATTTT.